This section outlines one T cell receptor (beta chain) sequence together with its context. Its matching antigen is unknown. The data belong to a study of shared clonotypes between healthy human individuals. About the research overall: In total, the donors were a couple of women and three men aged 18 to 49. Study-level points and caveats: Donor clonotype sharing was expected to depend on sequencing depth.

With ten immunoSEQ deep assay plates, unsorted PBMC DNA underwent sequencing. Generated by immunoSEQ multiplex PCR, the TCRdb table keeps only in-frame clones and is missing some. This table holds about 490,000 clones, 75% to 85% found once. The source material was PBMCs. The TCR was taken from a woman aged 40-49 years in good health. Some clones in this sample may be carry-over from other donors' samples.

CDR3 sequence: CASSLDTRGGYTF. The CDR3, as DNA: TGTGCCAGCAGTCTCGACACCCGAGGGGGCTACACCTTC. This chain links TRBV14 with TRBJ1-2; D gene ambiguous. Germline V gives CDR1 SGHDN, CDR2 FVKESK. The CDR3 is made up of 13 amino acids. V dropped 6 bases and J dropped 8 bases, with 16 bases sitting between them.